This T cell receptor (beta chain) appears in the sequencing data of a study of cytomegalovirus exposure and HLA in healthy donors. About the study: The 90 to 150 validation repertoires and the roughly 690 first-cohort repertoires shared a platform, a later analysis reported.

The method was immunoSEQ multiplex PCR; TCRdb's version includes in-frame clones alone and lacks a portion of them. The table includes hundreds of thousands of clones, 86% detected once. Overall study results and limits: Most TCRs appeared rarely, but some public TCRs recurred in many donors. Reports credit the classifier with highly specific, highly sensitive diagnosis of cytomegalovirus status. There were three CMV-associated chains whose specificity for CMV antigens was confirmed in vitro.

Comments on this clone: The antigen is unknown.

The V segment lost 2 bases and the J segment 7 bases; nucleotides outside the gene matches: 11. Germline V gene lookup returns CDR1 KGHSH and CDR2 LQKENI. The CDR3 spans 16 residues. The source material was PBMCs. The chain links TRBV18 to TRBJ1-2; 9 bases fit TRBD1. This sequence originates from a woman in her twenties or thirties in good health and CMV-seropositive. CDR3 protein: CASSPTPRDRARGYTF. CDR3 nucleotide sequence: TGTGCCAGCTCACCAACACCCCGGGACAGGGCACGTGGCTACACCTTC. The full variable domain, in which reference TRBV18 and TRBJ1-2 provide the parts outside the CDR3, is NAGVMQNPRHLVRRRGQEARLRCSPMKGHSHVYWYRQLPEEGLKFMVYLQKENIIDESGMPKERFSAEFPKEGPSILRIQQVVRGDSAAYFCASSPTPRDRARGYTFGSGTRLTVV.